This T cell receptor (beta chain) was recorded in a study of CD8+CD57+ T cells in acquired aplastic anemia. The wider study: An average of approximately 3.2 ug of DNA was obtained from sorted CD4+ and CD8+ cells.

Genomic DNA was employed as the template in profiling TCR beta VDJ and CDR3. TCRdb re-called the reads through MiXCR, storing one row per CDR3 protein. The sample has about 160,000 distinct CDR3 sequences, 45% to 50% seen once; the top ten hold over 25%. In patients chosen for sequencing, flow cytometry had shown CD8+CD57+ cell expansion. The germline V and J ends were trimmed by 8 bases and 1 base, with 8 bases remaining between them. The CDR3 totals 12 residues. The germline V gene encodes CDR1 SNHLY and CDR2 FYNNEI. This chain uses TRBV2 with TRBJ1-1, with no clear D. What was sequenced was sorted CD4+, CD8+, or CD8+CD57+ T cells (not recorded which) from PBMCs. This receptor was obtained from a human donor with aplastic anemia. The DNA of the CDR3 is TGTGCCAGCGATCGGGAGAACACTGAAGCTTTCTTT. Its protein product is CASDRENTEAFF.